This T cell receptor beta chain appears in the sequencing data of a study of neoadjuvant nivolumab and ipilimumab in lung cancer. Notes on the study in general: Pathologic regression was not significantly tied to TCR clonality.

J was trimmed by 1 base and V by 0 bases; bases with no gene match: 7. This CDR3 is 16 amino acids long. Germline V gene sequence: CDR1 GTSNPN, CDR2 SVGIG (reference sequence). Sequencing used immunoSEQ multiplex PCR; TCRdb keeps in-frame clones, though not all of them. The table includes 8,000 to 9,500 clones, roughly 77% detected once. As regards this clone: Antigen unknown.

This chain uses TRBV30 with TRBJ2-7; 9 bases align to TRBD1. Specimen: adjacent normal lung tissue, collected after neoadjuvant nivolumab, alone or with ipilimumab, at or shortly before surgery. This clonotype originated in an adult with non-small cell lung cancer. CDR3 amino acids: CAWSVVGTGWSYEQYF. The DNA for the CDR3 is TGTGCCTGGAGTGTAGTCGGGACAGGGTGGTCCTACGAGCAGTACTTC.